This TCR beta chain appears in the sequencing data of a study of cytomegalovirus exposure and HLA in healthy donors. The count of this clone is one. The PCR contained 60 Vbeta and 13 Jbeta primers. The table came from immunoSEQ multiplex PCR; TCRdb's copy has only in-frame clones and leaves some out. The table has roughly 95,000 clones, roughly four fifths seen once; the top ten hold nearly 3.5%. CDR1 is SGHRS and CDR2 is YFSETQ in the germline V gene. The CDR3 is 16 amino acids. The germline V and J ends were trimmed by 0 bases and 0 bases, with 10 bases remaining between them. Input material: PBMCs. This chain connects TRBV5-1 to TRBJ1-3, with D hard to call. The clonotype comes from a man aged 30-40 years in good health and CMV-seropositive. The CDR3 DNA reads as TGCGCCAGCAGCTTGGCTGGAGTCAACTCTGGAAACACCATATATTTT. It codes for CASSLAGVNSGNTIYF.